The 22 T cell receptor beta chains in this list originate from one sample, sequenced in a study of cytomegalovirus exposure and HLA in healthy donors. PCR primers comprised 60 Vbeta and 13 Jbeta primers. The assay was immunoSEQ multiplex PCR, and TCRdb's table has in-frame clones only and misses some. The repertoire holds about 110,000 clones, with 82% as singletons. The sample taken for sequencing was PBMCs. The receptors were gathered from a man under 40 in good health and CMV-seropositive.

The V and J genes are TRBV5-1 and TRBJ1-2; 8 nucleotides line up with TRBD1. After removal of 3 bases from V and 8 bases from J, the junction contained 9 bases not matched to a gene. This CDR3 contains 14 residues. Germline V gene data show CDR1 as SGHRS and CDR2 as YFSETQ. The CDR3 DNA is TGCGCCAGCAGCTCACCGGACAGGGACGGGGGCTACACCTTC. The encoded protein is CASSSPDRDGGYTF.

This chain uses TRBV6-4 with TRBJ1-6; TRBD1 matches 12 bases. Trimming removed 2 bases from V and 10 bases from J; junction bases left unmatched: 0. The CDR3 extends over 14 amino acids. The germline V gene encodes CDR1 MRHNA and CDR2 SNTAGT. This chain's CDR3 is CASSDGTGGSPLHF. The CDR3 nucleotides read TGTGCCAGCAGTGACGGGACAGGGGGCTCACCCCTCCACTTT.

This sequence joins TRBV5-5 and TRBJ2-7; D not certain. The CDR3 runs 14 residues. Between the trimmed V and J ends, which lost 0 bases and 10 bases, there was a span of 17 bases. Germline-derived CDR1 and CDR2 are SGHKS and YYEKEE (reference sequence). Written as DNA, the CDR3 is TGTGCCAGCAGCTTGGGGCAGGATAACAGATTACAGTACTTC. Its translation is CASSLGQDNRLQYF.

The gene calls are TRBV7-9 and TRBJ1-2, with D unclear. Per germline, CDR1 SEHNR and CDR2 FQNEAQ (reference sequence). The V gene lost 1 base and the J gene lost 8 bases, with 5 bases spanning the gap. The CDR3 spans 11 residues. CDR3 loop: CASSLDLGYTF. The CDR3 DNA reads TGTGCCAGCAGCTTAGATCTGGGCTACACCTTC.

On this clone itself: Germline and junction disagree at one end, which may indicate a read error. This sequence joins TRBV7-9 and TRBJ1-1; D is undetermined. CDR1 is SEHNR, CDR2 FQNEAQ, per germline (reference sequence). This CDR3 is 11 amino acids long. The CDR3 DNA is TGTTCCAGCAGCTTTACCTACGAAGCTTTCTTT. It translates to CSSSFTYEAFF.

The V and J genes are TRBV5-4 and TRBJ2-5; TRBD1 matches at 10 bases. Germline loops: CDR1 SGHNT, CDR2 YYREEE (reference sequence). Trimming removed 3 bases from V and 5 bases from J; junction bases left unmatched: 4. This CDR3 is 14 amino acids long. This CDR3 is CASSSTGGRETQYF. The CDR3 DNA follows: TGTGCCAGCAGCTCGACAGGGGGCCGGGAGACCCAGTACTTC.

The chain links TRBV6-6 to TRBJ1-2, with D unclear. The germline V gene encodes CDR1 MNHNY and CDR2 SVGAGI (reference sequence). Trimming left V 4 bases short and J 0 bases short, with 9 bases between. This CDR3 is built from 14 residues. The CDR3 nucleotides read TGTGCCAGCAGTTTGCGAGAAACTAACTATGGCTACACCTTC. Protein sequence: CASSLRETNYGYTF.

A remark on this clone: Compared with germline, one end of the junction differs, possibly owing to a read error. The gene calls are TRBV6-1 and TRBJ2-6; 10 bases are a match to TRBD1. The germline V gene has CDR1 MNHNS and CDR2 SASEGT. The CDR3 is 15 residues long. For the CDR3, the DNA is TGTGCCAGCAGCCATGACAGGGGGCAAGCAAACGGCCTGACTTTC. It is translated as CASSHDRGQANGLTF.

The genes are TRBV4-1 and TRBJ2-2; 10 bases are shared with TRBD2. Germline V gene data show CDR1 as MGHRA and CDR2 as YSYEKL. After removal of 6 bases from V and 1 base from J, the junction contained 5 bases not matched to a gene. This CDR3 region has 16 residues. CDR3 nucleotides: TGCGCCAGCAGGATAGCGGGGGGACTGAACACCGGGGAGCTGTTTTTT. Amino acids: CASRIAGGLNTGELFF.

This rearrangement joins TRBV19 to TRBJ2-5; TRBD1 matches at 10 bases. The J call could be wrong; TRBJ2-7 is a better fit for the DNA end. The CDR3 sequence is 14 residues long. Germline CDR1 LNHDA, CDR2 SQIVND (reference sequence). As DNA, the CDR3 is TGTGCCACCACCGGGACAGGGGATTTCTACGAGCAGTACTTC. This encodes CATTGTGDFYEQYF.

J is TRBJ2-5 and V is TRBV9; 7 positions match TRBD1. The J call may be incorrect, as the DNA end agrees better with TRBJ2-7. Germline V gene sequence: CDR1 SGDLS, CDR2 YYNGEE. The CDR3 totals 16 residues. The CDR3: CASSYLTQGQLYEQYF. The CDR3 DNA follows: TGTGCCAGCTCCTACCTCACTCAGGGACAGCTCTACGAGCAGTACTTC.

The V gene is TRBV15, the J gene TRBJ1-4; no clear D. CDR3 length: 11 amino acids. With 8 bases removed from V and 9 bases from J, the gap between germline ends came to 10 bases. CDR1 is LNHNV, CDR2 YYDKDF, per germline (reference sequence). The CDR3: CATGGVKKLFF. CDR3 DNA sequence: TGTGCCACCGGCGGGGTGAAAAAACTGTTTTTT.

The V and J genes are TRBV5-6 and TRBJ2-5; D might be TRBD2 (6 bases). CDR1 and CDR2 (germline): SGHDT, YYEEEE. V was shortened by 0 bases and J by 4 bases, with 7 bases between the two germline ends. The CDR3 has 13 residues. CDR3 sequence (DNA): TGTGCCAGCAGCTTGGACGGGGGAGAGACCCAGTACTTC. Protein: CASSLDGGETQYF.

This clone has just one count. The chain couples TRBV10-3 to TRBJ1-1; D remains unclear. V was clipped by 11 bases and J by 0 bases, with 16 bases between them. Germline-derived CDR1 and CDR2 are ENHRY and SYGVKD. The CDR3 is 14 residues long. The CDR3 protein is CAAVWAEMNTEAFF. As DNA, the CDR3 is TGTGCCGCCGTATGGGCAGAAATGAACACTGAAGCTTTCTTT.

This chain links TRBV7-9 with TRBJ2-1; 12 positions match TRBD1. J was trimmed by 9 bases and V by 4 bases; bases with no gene match: 4. Looked up from germline, CDR1 is SEHNR and CDR2 is FQNEAQ (reference sequence). This CDR3 contains 14 residues. CDR3 bases: TGTGCCAGCAGCTCCGGGACAGGGGGCCTTGAGCAGTTCTTC. Translated: CASSSGTGGLEQFF. The entire variable domain, with the rest obtained from reference TRBV7-9 and TRBJ2-1, is as follows: DTGVSQNPRHKITKRGQNVTFRCDPISEHNRLYWYRQTLGQGPEFLTYFQNEAQLEKSRLLSDRFSAERPKGSFSTLEIQRTEQGDSAMYLCASSSGTGGLEQFFGPGTRLTVL.

This rearrangement joins TRBV6-1 to TRBJ2-7, with a possible D match to TRBD1 (7 bases). Between the trimmed V and J ends, which lost 4 bases and 5 bases, there was a span of 18 bases. Germline V gene data show CDR1 as MNHNS and CDR2 as SASEGT. This CDR3 has 15 residues. The CDR3 sequence: CASSGQGGSSDEQYF. In nucleotides, the CDR3 is TGTGCCAGCAGTGGACAGGGAGGTTCTTCCGACGAGCAGTACTTC.

This chain uses TRBV30 with TRBJ2-7; perhaps TRBD2 as D (5 bases). Per germline, CDR1 GTSNPN and CDR2 SVGIG (reference sequence). This CDR3 is built from 12 residues. V lost 5 bases and J lost 7, with 15 bases in between. CDR3 DNA sequence: TGTGCCTGGGAGACACCCTCGGGGGAGCAGTACTTC. Amino acid sequence: CAWETPSGEQYF.

This clone was counted a single time. CDR3: CASSYDGQANYGYTF. The CDR3 DNA sequence: TGCGCCAGCAGCTACGATGGACAGGCTAACTATGGCTACACCTTC. The genes are TRBV4-1 and TRBJ1-2; TRBD1 aligns across 7 bases. There are 15 residues in the CDR3. With 5 bases clipped from V and 0 bases from J, the junction kept 6 bases outside the gene matches. Germline CDR1 reads MGHRA; CDR2 reads YSYEKL.

The chain couples TRBV5-1 to TRBJ2-7, with 9 bases identical to TRBD2. Trimming took 1 base from V and 6 from J; bases not matched to a gene: 5. The CDR3 is 14 residues long. Germline CDR1 reads SGHRS; CDR2 reads YFSETQ. The CDR3 sequence is CASSLWGLAGEQYF. CDR3 nucleotides: TGCGCCAGCAGCTTGTGGGGACTAGCAGGCGAGCAGTACTTC.

This clone was detected only a few times. The gene calls are TRBV6-5 and TRBJ2-7; D might be TRBD2 (6 bases). This CDR3 has 12 residues. Per the germline V gene, CDR1 is MNHEY and CDR2 is SVGAGI. The V and J ends lost 6 bases and 5 bases respectively, with 11 bases between them. The CDR3 is CASSGGGDEQYF. In DNA, the CDR3 is TGTGCCAGCAGCGGAGGAGGGGACGAGCAGTACTTC.

In this sample, this clone turned up once. This chain connects TRBV7-9 to TRBJ1-4; 7 bases are shared with TRBD1. J was trimmed by 4 bases and V by 5 bases; bases with no gene match: 13. Germline CDR1 and CDR2: SEHNR and FQNEAQ (reference sequence). This CDR3 contains 17 residues. For the CDR3, the DNA is TGTGCCAGCAGCCCACTATCTCCCGGGACAGATAATGAAAAACTGTTTTTT. It encodes CASSPLSPGTDNEKLFF. Looking up the rest from reference TRBV7-9 and TRBJ1-4 gives the full variable domain: DTGVSQNPRHKITKRGQNVTFRCDPISEHNRLYWYRQTLGQGPEFLTYFQNEAQLEKSRLLSDRFSAERPKGSFSTLEIQRTEQGDSAMYLCASSPLSPGTDNEKLFFGSGTQLSVL.

This clone is labeled as medium-sized (0.01 to 0.1%). This chain connects TRBV7-2 to TRBJ2-1, with 8 bases identical to TRBD1. Trimming took 5 bases from V and 4 from J; bases not matched to a gene: 7. Germline CDR1 SGHTA, CDR2 FQGNSA. The CDR3 length is 15 residues. The CDR3 sequence: CASSPTTGEYNEQFF. For the CDR3, the DNA is TGTGCCAGCAGCCCAACGACAGGGGAATACAATGAGCAGTTCTTC.